Within the sample, the clone carrying this T cell receptor beta chain is medium-sized. What it binds is not known. The germline V gene encodes CDR1 SGHTA and CDR2 FQGTGA. V dropped 8 bases and J dropped 6 bases, with 20 bases sitting between them. The CDR3 is 15 residues long. This specimen comes from a study of T cells after posttransplantation cyclophosphamide. General study findings and limits: After PTCy, TRB diversity resembled that of CNI/methotrexate controls. Donor CD8+ memory clones often dominated recipient blood repertoires at later times. Skin or GI-infiltrating T cells shared few TRB sequences with blood.

Data came from immunoSEQ multiplex PCR; TCRdb stores just in-frame clones and leaves some out. The sample includes 30,000 or so clones, none of them occurring once. The source of this sequence is a young woman in good health and a related stem cell transplant donor. The source material was PBMCs. This sequence joins TRBV7-3 and TRBJ2-1; TRBD1 might be the D (6 bases). The chain's CDR3 is CASAMQGRGFNEQFF. The CDR3 bases are TGTGCCAGCGCGATGCAGGGCAGGGGATTCAATGAGCAGTTCTTC.